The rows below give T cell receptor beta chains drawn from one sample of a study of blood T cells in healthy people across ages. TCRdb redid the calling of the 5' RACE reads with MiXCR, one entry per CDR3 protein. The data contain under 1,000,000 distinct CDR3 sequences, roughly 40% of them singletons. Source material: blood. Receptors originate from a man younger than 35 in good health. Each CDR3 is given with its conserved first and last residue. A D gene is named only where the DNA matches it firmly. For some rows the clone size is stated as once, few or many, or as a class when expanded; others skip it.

CDR3nt: TGTGCCAGCAGCACCCCGCATGTGAGAGGTTTTACTAACTACAATGAGCAGTTCTTC
CDR3aa: CASSTPHVRGFTNYNEQFF
j_gene: TRBJ2-1
d_gene: .
v_gene: TRBV7-9
abundance: once

CDR3nt: TGTGCCAGCAGTCCCCAGGGGCTAGCGGGGGGCCTAGATACGCAGTATTTT
CDR3aa: CASSPQGLAGGLDTQYF
j_gene: TRBJ2-3
d_gene: TRBD2
v_gene: TRBV12-3/TRBV12-4
abundance: few

CDR3nt: TGTGCCAGCAGCTCACAAGATACAGGGGAAGTTAACTATGGCTACACCTTC
CDR3aa: CASSSQDTGEVNYGYTF
j_gene: TRBJ1-2
d_gene: TRBD1
v_gene: TRBV7-9
abundance: .

CDR3nt: TGCGCCAGCAGCCGTACGGGAGGGGGCCCTTACGAGCAGTACTTC
CDR3aa: CASSRTGGGPYEQYF
j_gene: TRBJ2-7
d_gene: .
v_gene: TRBV5-1
abundance: .

CDR3nt: TGTGCCAGCAGCTACGGGGGGGCCTCCTACAATGAGCAGTTCTTC
CDR3aa: CASSYGGASYNEQFF
j_gene: TRBJ2-1
d_gene: TRBD2
v_gene: TRBV7-2
abundance: many

CDR3nt: TGTGCCAGCAGCTATGAGGCAGTGTACGAGCAGTACTTC
CDR3aa: CASSYEAVYEQYF
j_gene: TRBJ2-7
d_gene: .
v_gene: TRBV7-8
abundance: few

CDR3nt: TGTGCCATCAGTGGGTGGGGGGGCTCCTACGAGCAGTACTTC
CDR3aa: CAISGWGGSYEQYF
j_gene: TRBJ2-7
d_gene: TRBD2
v_gene: TRBV10-3
abundance: few

CDR3nt: TGCAGTGCTAGAGACATTACAGGGGACACTGAAGCTTTCTTT
CDR3aa: CSARDITGDTEAFF
j_gene: TRBJ1-1
d_gene: TRBD1
v_gene: TRBV20-1
abundance: .

CDR3nt: TGTGCCAGCAGCTTCTTGACCGGGGAGAGGTACTTC
CDR3aa: CASSFLTGERYF
j_gene: TRBJ2-5
d_gene: .
v_gene: TRBV7-2
abundance: .

CDR3nt: TGCAGTGCTAGAGGTCGGGCGGGGTCCTACGAGCAGTACTTC
CDR3aa: CSARGRAGSYEQYF
j_gene: TRBJ2-7
d_gene: .
v_gene: TRBV20-1
abundance: .

CDR3nt: TGTGCCAGCAGTCCCCCACACGACAGGGAGAAACAAGAGACCCAGTACTTC
CDR3aa: CASSPPHDREKQETQYF
j_gene: TRBJ2-5
d_gene: TRBD1
v_gene: TRBV12-3/TRBV12-4
abundance: .

CDR3nt: TGTGCCAGCAGCTTAACCCCCGGGGGGCAGCCACAAGAGACCCAGTACTTC
CDR3aa: CASSLTPGGQPQETQYF
j_gene: TRBJ2-5
d_gene: .
v_gene: TRBV7-6
abundance: .

CDR3nt: TGTGCCAGCAGCTTAATGGGGTCTTACGAGCAGTACTTC
CDR3aa: CASSLMGSYEQYF
j_gene: TRBJ2-7
d_gene: .
v_gene: TRBV5-1
abundance: many

CDR3nt: TGTGCCAGCAGCTCCGGGACCCACAGCAATCAGCCCCAGCATTTT
CDR3aa: CASSSGTHSNQPQHF
j_gene: TRBJ1-5
d_gene: .
v_gene: TRBV7-2
abundance: few

CDR3nt: TGCGCCAGCAGCCAAGATTTAAGGGGACAGGGATCCTACGAGCAGTACTTC
CDR3aa: CASSQDLRGQGSYEQYF
j_gene: TRBJ2-7
d_gene: TRBD1
v_gene: TRBV4-3
abundance: .

CDR3nt: TGTGCTAGTGGTTTCTTCATCTCTGGGGCCAACGTCCTGACTTTC
CDR3aa: CASGFFISGANVLTF
j_gene: TRBJ2-6
d_gene: .
v_gene: TRBV12-5
abundance: few

CDR3nt: TGTGCCATCGCACCGGATCCGACGGCGCGCTCGGGGGGCTACACCTTC
CDR3aa: CAIAPDPTARSGGYTF
j_gene: TRBJ1-2
d_gene: .
v_gene: TRBV28
abundance: once

CDR3nt: TGTGCCAGCAGTTACTCGACTAGCGGGGTAATCCTTTACAATGAGCAGTACTTC
CDR3aa: CASSYSTSGVILYNEQYF
j_gene: TRBJ2-7
d_gene: TRBD2
v_gene: TRBV6-2/TRBV6-3
abundance: .

CDR3nt: TGTGCCAGCAGTTCCGTAGCGGGGAGAGCCAAAAACATTCAGTACTTC
CDR3aa: CASSSVAGRAKNIQYF
j_gene: TRBJ2-4
d_gene: TRBD2
v_gene: TRBV28
abundance: many

CDR3nt: TGCACCAGCAGACTAGGGGGGGAAAAACTGTTTTTT
CDR3aa: CTSRLGGEKLFF
j_gene: TRBJ1-4
d_gene: .
v_gene: TRBV1
abundance: few

CDR3nt: TGTGCCAGCAGCCCTAGGAGCGGGGGGTACAATGAGCAGTTCTTC
CDR3aa: CASSPRSGGYNEQFF
j_gene: TRBJ2-1
d_gene: TRBD2
v_gene: TRBV7-2
abundance: .

CDR3nt: TGTGCCAGCAGCTTGGCTGGGACGGCGTGGAATCAGCCCCAGCATTTT
CDR3aa: CASSLAGTAWNQPQHF
j_gene: TRBJ1-5
d_gene: .
v_gene: TRBV7-2
abundance: few

CDR3nt: TGTGCCAGCAGCTTAGCGCGGGGGGGACTAGCGGGGGCCTACAATGAGCAGTACTTC
CDR3aa: CASSLARGGLAGAYNEQYF
j_gene: TRBJ2-7
d_gene: TRBD2
v_gene: TRBV7-2
abundance: .

CDR3nt: TGTGCCAGTAGCTCCCGCGTGGCGGGGTACAGTCCTTCCAACCATGGCTACACCTTC
CDR3aa: CASSSRVAGYSPSNHGYTF
j_gene: TRBJ1-2
d_gene: .
v_gene: TRBV7-2
abundance: .

CDR3nt: TGTGCCAGCAGTTTAGCGTCTCCGGGCTATGGCTACACCTTC
CDR3aa: CASSLASPGYGYTF
j_gene: TRBJ1-2
d_gene: .
v_gene: TRBV12-3/TRBV12-4
abundance: .

CDR3nt: TGTGCCAGCAGCTTGCGGGAGGGGATCAACGAGCAGTACTTC
CDR3aa: CASSLREGINEQYF
j_gene: TRBJ2-7
d_gene: TRBD2
v_gene: TRBV5-6
abundance: .

CDR3nt: TGTGCCAGCGCCCCCGGGACTAGCTCTCTTAGAGAGACCCAGTACTTC
CDR3aa: CASAPGTSSLRETQYF
j_gene: TRBJ2-5
d_gene: TRBD2
v_gene: TRBV7-2
abundance: .

CDR3nt: TGTGCCAGCAGCTCGACAGGGGGCTACACCGGGGAGCTGTTTTTT
CDR3aa: CASSSTGGYTGELFF
j_gene: TRBJ2-2
d_gene: TRBD1
v_gene: TRBV9
abundance: few

CDR3nt: TGTGCCAGCAGCCAACCCGGGACTTGGAATGAGCAGTTCTTC
CDR3aa: CASSQPGTWNEQFF
j_gene: TRBJ2-1
d_gene: .
v_gene: TRBV6-5
abundance: few

CDR3nt: TGTGCCAGCAGCCAAGGACGATCCGGGACTAGCGGAGAGCAGTACTTC
CDR3aa: CASSQGRSGTSGEQYF
j_gene: TRBJ2-7
d_gene: TRBD2
v_gene: TRBV3-1
abundance: .